Below are 16 T cell receptor beta chains sequenced from a single sample in a study of human T cells and chemical hapten exposure. TCRdb recomputed calls from the 5' RACE reads with MiXCR, one row per CDR3 protein. Of some 78,000 distinct CDR3 sequences in the sample, about 8% were seen once. The total RNA was obtained from whole blood that was not fractionated. These receptors all come from a male donor in good health.

The chain employs TRBV20-1 and TRBJ2-7; a possible D gene is TRBD1 (6 bases). V lost 5 bases and J lost 4, with 9 bases in between. The germline V gene has CDR1 DFQATT and CDR2 SNEGSKA (reference sequence). The CDR3 spans 11 residues. The CDR3 here is CSAGDIYEQYF. The DNA of the CDR3 is TGCAGTGCTGGGGACATATACGAGCAGTACTTC.

The sample holds a few counts of this clonotype. This rearrangement joins TRBV6-2 or TRBV6-3 to TRBJ1-5; the D gene is possibly TRBD1 (6 bases). Germline CDR1 and CDR2: MNHEY and SVGEGT. The CDR3 covers 13 residues. V lost 6 bases, J lost 6 bases, and 12 bases lay in between. The CDR3 DNA sequence: TGTGCCAGCAGCCCCGACAGGCGTCAGCCCCAGCATTTT. Residues: CASSPDRRQPQHF.

The V gene is TRBV12-3 or TRBV12-4, the J gene TRBJ2-1; 8 bases map to TRBD2. Trimming took 6 bases from V and 4 from J; bases not matched to a gene: 5. The CDR3 covers 14 residues. This chain's CDR3 is CASSLAGPYNEQFF. The CDR3, as DNA: TGTGCCAGCAGCCTAGCGGGCCCTTACAATGAGCAGTTCTTC.

This clonotype has a count of ten or more. This chain joins TRBV5-1 and TRBJ2-2, with a weak D call TRBD2 (5 bases). V was cut by 2 bases and J by 0 bases, with 17 bases left in between. CDR1 is SGHRS and CDR2 is YFSETQ in the germline V gene. This CDR3 is built from 18 residues. DNA of the CDR3: TGCGCCAGCAGCTTTCGGCTAGCCTCTCAGACGAACACCGGGGAGCTGTTTTTT. As protein: CASSFRLASQTNTGELFF.

The rearrangement joins TRBV12-3 or TRBV12-4 to TRBJ1-1; D perhaps matches TRBD1 (6 bases). The CDR3 length is 13 residues. V lost 6 bases and J lost 5, with 13 bases in between. CDR3: CASSLQGRTEAFF. CDR3 nucleotides: TGTGCCAGCAGCCTACAGGGTAGGACTGAAGCTTTCTTT.

The table lists this clonotype with many counts. The chain is built from TRBV29-1 and TRBJ1-1; no firm D call. The CDR3 length is 12 residues. Germline CDR1 is SQVTM and CDR2 is ANQGSEA. Deletions cut 6 bases from V and 3 bases from J, with 11 bases between. CDR3 protein: CSVYKSDTEAFF. The CDR3 DNA reads as TGCAGCGTCTACAAATCGGACACTGAAGCTTTCTTT. Looking up the rest from reference TRBV29-1 and TRBJ1-1 gives the full variable domain: SAVISQKPSRDICQRGTSLTIQCQVDSQVTMMFWYRQQPGQSLTLIATANQGSEATYESGFVIDKFPISRPNLTFSTLTVSNMSPEDSSIYLCSVYKSDTEAFFGQGTRLTVV.

This clonotype was seen many times. This chain joins TRBV18 and TRBJ1-3; D is uncertain. CDR1 is KGHSH and CDR2 is LQKENI in the germline V gene. The CDR3 extends over 15 amino acids. V lost 6 bases, J lost 3 bases, and 15 bases lay in between. Here the CDR3 reads CASSRGSGRGNTIYF. In DNA, the CDR3 is TGTGCCAGCTCCCGTGGAAGTGGTCGTGGAAACACCATATATTTT.

Only a few counts were recorded for this clonotype. CDR3: CASSEGGGGSYGYTF. In DNA, the CDR3 is TGTGCCAGCAGTGAGGGAGGGGGCGGTAGTTATGGCTACACCTTC. The chain couples TRBV2 to TRBJ1-2; the match to TRBD1 covers 7 bases. The J segment lost 5 bases and the V segment lost 3 bases, leaving 9 bases of the junction unmatched. CDR3 length: 15 amino acids. Germline loops: CDR1 SNHLY, CDR2 FYNNEI.

This clonotype occurred many times. The chain uses TRBV4-2 and TRBJ1-4; 7 nucleotides agree with TRBD1. CDR3 length equals 17 residues. The J segment lost 3 bases and the V segment lost 0 bases, leaving 7 bases of the junction unmatched. Germline CDR1 and CDR2: LGHNA and YNFKEQ. CDR3 sequence reads: CASSQETSDRSNEKLFF. The DNA of the CDR3 is TGTGCCAGCAGCCAAGAAACTTCGGACAGGTCTAATGAAAAACTGTTTTTT.

This clonotype was observed at least ten times. The CDR3 sequence is CASRRGRLAEAFF. CDR3 bases: TGTGCCAGCAGGAGGGGGCGTTTAGCTGAAGCTTTCTTT. The chain uses TRBV6-5 and TRBJ1-1; TRBD1 matches 7 bases. The CDR3 runs 13 residues. V shed 6 bases and J 6 bases; nucleotides not matched to a gene: 7. Germline V gives CDR1 MNHEY, CDR2 SVGAGI.

In this sample, this clonotype turned up many times. V gene TRBV19 combines with J gene TRBJ2-7; 10 bases are shared with TRBD1. With 8 bases clipped from V and 4 bases from J, the junction kept 8 bases outside the gene matches. CDR1 LNHDA and CDR2 SQIVND come from the germline V gene (reference sequence). The CDR3 is 14 amino acids. The CDR3 reads CASGSGQGEYEQYF. CDR3 DNA sequence: TGTGCCAGTGGCTCCGGACAGGGGGAATACGAGCAGTACTTC.

This chain uses TRBV7-2 with TRBJ1-1; 7 positions agree with TRBD1. CDR1 and CDR2 (germline): SGHTA, FQGNSA. V dropped 1 base and J dropped 3; count of bases not matched to a gene: 2. The CDR3 runs 14 residues. CDR3 residues: CASSLGTGDTEAFF. The CDR3 DNA reads TGTGCCAGCAGCTTAGGGACAGGCGACACTGAAGCTTTCTTT.

In this sample, this clonotype turned up a few times. The rearrangement uses TRBV6-2 or TRBV6-3 and TRBJ1-2; D gene uncertain. The germline V gene has CDR1 MNHEY and CDR2 SVGEGT. The length of the CDR3 is 13 residues. The V and J ends lost 6 bases and 2 bases respectively, with 10 bases between them. CDR3 nucleotides: TGTGCCAGCAGCACTAACCTCAACTATGGCTACACCTTC. Protein product: CASSTNLNYGYTF.

The V gene is TRBV5-4, the J gene TRBJ1-1; 10 positions agree with TRBD1. Trimming removed 2 bases from V and 4 bases from J; junction bases left unmatched: 5. The CDR3 is 15 residues long. Germline V gives CDR1 SGHNT, CDR2 YYREEE (reference sequence). The DNA of the CDR3 is TGTGCCAGCAGCTTCGGACAGGGGGATGGCACTGAAGCTTTCTTT. Protein product: CASSFGQGDGTEAFF.

This clonotype was counted only a few times. The chain has TRBV5-1 and TRBJ2-3; 9 positions match TRBD2. This CDR3 is 16 amino acids long. CDR1 and CDR2 (germline): SGHRS, YFSETQ. V lost 1 base, J lost 5 bases, and 8 bases stayed unmatched. CDR3 sequence (DNA): TGCGCCAGCAGCTTGAGGCGGGAGGGCCGCGGAGATACGCAGTATTTT. This gives the protein CASSLRREGRGDTQYF.

The table lists this clonotype with a few counts. The chain combines TRBV14 with TRBJ2-7, with D unclear. From germline, CDR1 is SGHDN and CDR2 FVKESK. With 4 bases removed from V and 2 bases from J, the gap between germline ends came to 9 bases. This CDR3 spans 13 amino acids. This CDR3 is CASSPWPAYEQYF. The CDR3 DNA follows: TGTGCCAGCAGCCCCTGGCCCGCCTACGAGCAGTACTTC.